The 17 T cell receptor beta chains below all came from one sample that was sequenced in a study of T-cell reconstitution after alpha-beta-depleted transplantation in children. It was with unique molecular identifiers that the TCRbeta library was prepared. MiXCR, applied by TCRdb to the PCR reads, yields one record per CDR3 protein. This table holds 81,000 or so distinct CDR3 sequences, 15% to 17% found once. Sequenced material: PBMCs, mostly from graft donor cells, taken 180 days after TCRalphabeta/CD19-depleted stem cell transplant. All receptors derive from a male patient under 10 years old who had a stem cell transplant for acute lymphoblastic leukemia, so the T cells may come from the graft donor.

The V call is TRBV20-1, the J call TRBJ2-5; the match to TRBD2 covers 8 bases. This CDR3 has 15 residues. Per the germline V gene, CDR1 is DFQATT and CDR2 is SNEGSKA (reference sequence). V gave up 3 bases and J gave up 5 bases; unmatched junction bases: 11. The CDR3 nucleotides read TGCAGTGCTAGTCGGGGGGGGATGGAACTCGAGACCCAGTACTTC. Its translation is CSASRGGMELETQYF.

This chain uses TRBV20-1 with TRBJ2-2; D remains unclear. The V end lost 0 bases, the J end lost 5 bases, and 16 bases lay between the germline ends. In germline, CDR1 is DFQATT, CDR2 SNEGSKA (reference sequence). The CDR3 covers 16 residues. The CDR3 reads CSARDFGRDRTGELFF. CDR3 DNA sequence: TGCAGTGCTAGAGATTTTGGAAGGGATCGGACCGGGGAGCTGTTTTTT.

This clonotype showed up just a few times. V is TRBV6-1 and J is TRBJ2-1, with 9 bases matching TRBD1. The V and J ends lost 5 bases and 7 bases, in that order; junction bases with no gene match: 9. CDR1 and CDR2 (germline): MNHNS, SASEGT. The CDR3 totals 15 residues. CDR3 DNA: TGTGCCAGCAGTCCCTGGACAGGGGATGAGAATGAGCAGTTCTTC. Protein product: CASSPWTGDENEQFF.

This clonotype was detected many times. The CDR3 nucleotides are TGTGCCAGCAGCTTAGCGATTGCGGGAGGGGCCTACGAGCAGTACTTC. It codes for CASSLAIAGGAYEQYF. The gene calls are TRBV7-2 and TRBJ2-7; 9 nucleotides align to TRBD2. V was pared by 0 bases and J by 2 bases, with 5 bases of the junction left unmatched. The V gene's germline CDR1 is SGHTA and CDR2 FQGNSA. The CDR3 is 16 amino acids.

To note about this clonotype: Sequence at one end of the junction differs from germline and may be a read error. CDR3 in amino acids: CASSPRTDCYKQYF. CDR3 sequence (DNA): TGTGCCAGCAGTCCACGGACAGACTGCTACAAGCAGTACTTC. The chain combines TRBV6-1 with TRBJ2-7; D might be TRBD1 (6 bases). Germline values: CDR1 MNHNS, CDR2 SASEGT. The CDR3 loop spans 14 amino acids.

This clonotype was seen more than once but under ten times. The genes are TRBV12-3 or TRBV12-4 and TRBJ1-2; D perhaps matches TRBD1 (5 bases). The CDR3 has 13 amino acids. V gave up 1 base and J gave up 8 bases, with 11 bases separating them. CDR3 loop: CASSLGLQAGYTF. The CDR3 DNA reads TGTGCCAGCAGTTTAGGGTTACAGGCAGGCTACACCTTC.

This sequence joins TRBV6-1 and TRBJ1-6; 10 nucleotides align to TRBD1. V was clipped by 6 bases and J by 12 bases; unmatched bases: 8. The germline gives CDR1 MNHNS, CDR2 SASEGT. The CDR3 runs 14 residues. The CDR3 DNA reads TGTGCCAGCAGGCGGACAGGGGGTTTGGAACCCCTCCACTTT. Translated: CASRRTGGLEPLHF.

This clonotype was recorded a few times. The rearrangement uses TRBV29-1 and TRBJ2-5, with unresolved D. V was cut by 4 bases and J by 4 bases, with 4 bases left in between. The CDR3 has 10 amino acids. Germline V gives CDR1 SQVTM, CDR2 ANQGSEA. The CDR3 protein is CSVGGETQYF. The CDR3 nucleotides are TGCAGCGTTGGAGGAGAGACCCAGTACTTC.

In its sample, this clonotype was seen a few times. The V and J genes are TRBV12-3 or TRBV12-4 and TRBJ2-7; maybe TRBD2 (6 bases). The CDR3 extends over 13 amino acids. V gave up 1 base and J gave up 6 bases, with 10 bases separating them. CDR3 in amino acids: CASSLGREAEQYF. The CDR3 coding sequence is TGTGCCAGCAGTTTAGGAAGGGAGGCCGAGCAGTACTTC.

This clonotype was seen repeatedly, ten times or more. This chain connects TRBV5-1 to TRBJ2-2; D is possibly TRBD2 (6 bases). The CDR3 runs to 15 residues. The V end was cut by 4 bases, the J end by 4 bases, with 14 bases between. Per the germline V gene, CDR1 is SGHRS and CDR2 is YFSETQ. The CDR3 loop is CASSPNTRGTGELFF. The CDR3 nucleotides read TGCGCCAGCAGCCCCAACACGCGGGGCACCGGGGAGCTGTTTTTT.

The rearrangement uses TRBV18 and TRBJ2-7; no definite D call. The CDR3 is 14 amino acids. V was pared by 0 bases and J by 2 bases, with 8 bases between. Germline lookup yields CDR1 KGHSH and CDR2 LQKENI. CDR3 protein: CASSPPTATYEQYF. The CDR3 coding sequence is TGTGCCAGCTCACCACCTACCGCTACCTACGAGCAGTACTTC.

A few counts support this clonotype. The chain is built from TRBV20-1 and TRBJ2-2, with D unresolved. CDR1 is DFQATT and CDR2 is SNEGSKA in the germline V gene (reference sequence). The CDR3 has 13 amino acids. Trimming pared 3 bases from V and 0 bases from J, leaving 5 bases between. The CDR3 sequence is CSARFPNTGELFF. CDR3 nucleotides: TGCAGTGCTAGGTTCCCGAACACCGGGGAGCTGTTTTTT.

This clonotype has a handful of counts. The rearrangement links TRBV20-1 to TRBJ2-1, with no clear D. Trimming pared 5 bases from V and 0 bases from J, leaving 2 bases between. CDR3 length: 11 residues. The germline CDR1 and CDR2 sequences are DFQATT and SNEGSKA (reference sequence). CDR3 residues: CSADSYNEQFF. The CDR3 coding sequence is TGCAGTGCTGACTCCTACAATGAGCAGTTCTTC.

The chain recombines TRBV3-1 with TRBJ1-6; D possibly corresponds to TRBD1 (5 bases). This CDR3 region has 13 residues. The V and J ends lost 4 bases and 7 bases respectively, with 8 bases between them. Germline V gives CDR1 LGHDT, CDR2 YNNKEL (reference sequence). CDR3 residues: CASSPTANSPLHF. CDR3 nucleotide sequence: TGTGCCAGCAGCCCGACAGCCAATTCACCCCTCCACTTT.

This clonotype has only a few counts. The CDR3 DNA reads TGTGCCAGCAGCCGTACCGGGACAGGGTACAATCAGCCCCAGCATTTT. It yields the protein CASSRTGTGYNQPQHF. This chain links TRBV12-3 or TRBV12-4 with TRBJ1-5; 9 bases line up with TRBD1. V lost 6 bases to trimming and J lost 3 bases; unmatched junction nucleotides: 9. The CDR3 has 16 amino acids.

Many counts were recorded for this clonotype. The genes are TRBV20-1 and TRBJ1-1; D is undetermined. V dropped 3 bases and J dropped 0 bases, with 5 bases sitting between them. Germline V CDR1 and CDR2: DFQATT, SNEGSKA (reference sequence). This CDR3 has 12 amino acids. For the CDR3, the DNA is TGCAGTGCTAGTAAGGTGAACACTGAAGCTTTCTTT. This sequence encodes CSASKVNTEAFF.

The rearrangement joins TRBV4-2 to TRBJ2-6; a possible D gene is TRBD2 (7 bases). Germline V CDR1 and CDR2: LGHNA, YNFKEQ. V dropped 2 bases and J dropped 1 base, with 18 bases sitting between them. The CDR3 has 19 amino acids. Written as DNA, the CDR3 is TGTGCCAGCAGCCAAAGCGTAGGGGGGGCCCCTTCTGGGGCCAACGTCCTGACTTTC. Translating it yields CASSQSVGGAPSGANVLTF.